Below are 20 T cell receptor beta chains sequenced from a single sample in a study of cytomegalovirus exposure and HLA in healthy donors. Amplification used 60 Vbeta primers and 13 Jbeta primers. TCRdb keeps only in-frame clones here, not all; method: immunoSEQ multiplex PCR. Here the sample table reports 20,000 to 25,000 clones. The sequenced sample consisted of PBMCs. The receptors were gathered from a male donor in good health and CMV-seropositive.

V usage is TRBV5-4 and J usage is TRBJ1-1; 7 nucleotides align to TRBD1. The J segment lost 4 bases and the V segment lost 5 bases, leaving 11 bases of the junction unmatched. CDR3 length: 15 residues. In germline, CDR1 is SGHNT, CDR2 YYREEE (reference sequence). The CDR3 region has the DNA TGTGCCAGCAGTCCAGGAGGGGCAGGGGGCACTGAAGCTTTCTTT. Translated: CASSPGGAGGTEAFF.

The chain joins TRBV30 to TRBJ1-2, with TRBD1 as a possible D gene (5 bases). This CDR3 is built from 13 residues. The V end lost 2 bases, the J end lost 7 bases, and 14 bases lay between the germline ends. In germline, CDR1 is GTSNPN, CDR2 SVGIG (reference sequence). The CDR3 coding sequence is TGTGCCTGGAGTTTATTACAGGTTTGTGGCTACACCTTC. It specifies CAWSLLQVCGYTF.

Judged by frequency, this clone is hyperexpanded. The chain couples TRBV4-2 to TRBJ1-1; 10 bases fit TRBD1. CDR3 length equals 14 residues. In germline, CDR1 is LGHNA, CDR2 YNFKEQ. Losses at the gene ends were 2 bases for V and 5 bases for J; bases not matched to a gene: 2. Here the CDR3 reads CASSQWTGGTEAFF. DNA of the CDR3: TGTGCCAGCAGCCAATGGACAGGGGGGACTGAAGCTTTCTTT.

The CDR3 coding sequence is TGTGCCAGCAGCTTTACAGGTCTTCAAGTGTACGAGCAGTACTTC. Protein: CASSFTGLQVYEQYF. The chain links TRBV5-6 to TRBJ2-7; D may be TRBD1 (5 bases). The germline gives CDR1 SGHDT, CDR2 YYEEEE. The CDR3 loop spans 15 amino acids. Trimming took off 2 bases at V and 4 bases at J, with 16 bases between the two ends.

The chain couples TRBV6-5 to TRBJ1-2; TRBD1 matches at 7 bases. This CDR3 contains 14 residues. The V and J ends lost 5 bases and 6 bases, in that order; junction bases with no gene match: 9. In germline, CDR1 is MNHEY, CDR2 SVGAGI. CDR3 bases: TGTGCCAGCAGTGAAGGGGACAGAAGGAATGGCTACACCTTC. This sequence encodes CASSEGDRRNGYTF.

The chain combines TRBV25-1 with TRBJ2-2, with 9 bases aligning to TRBD1. V shed 5 bases and J 7 bases; nucleotides not matched to a gene: 5. Germline loops: CDR1 MGHDK, CDR2 SYGVNS. The CDR3 totals 14 residues. The CDR3 sequence is CASSYRGPGGELFF. CDR3 bases: TGTGCCAGCAGTTACAGGGGGCCCGGCGGGGAGCTGTTTTTT.

J is TRBJ2-4 and V is TRBV7-9, with 11 bases identical to TRBD2. The CDR3 spans 15 residues. V lost 6 bases to trimming and J lost 9 bases; unmatched junction nucleotides: 10. CDR1 and CDR2 from the germline V gene are SEHNR and FQNEAQ (reference sequence). The CDR3 sequence: CASRPSTSGDGIQYF. CDR3 DNA sequence: TGTGCCAGCAGGCCCTCGACTAGCGGGGACGGCATTCAGTACTTC.

The J gene is TRBJ1-2, the V gene TRBV7-2; D remains ambiguous. V lost 3 bases to trimming and J lost 0 bases, with 14 bases between them. Germline V gene data show CDR1 as SGHTA and CDR2 as FQGNSA. The CDR3 has 16 residues. Here the CDR3 DNA reads TGTGCCAGCAGCTTGGGGAGCAGCTTAACTAACTATGGCTACACCTTC. It translates to CASSLGSSLTNYGYTF.

For the CDR3, the DNA is TGTGCCAGCAGCGTAGCTCGACAGGGCTACGAGCAGTACTTC. Protein: CASSVARQGYEQYF. The chain is built from TRBV9 and TRBJ2-7; 7 bases fit TRBD1. CDR3 length: 14 residues. Germline CDR1 reads SGDLS; CDR2 reads YYNGEE. The ends lost 0 bases at V and 3 bases at J; junction bases unmatched: 3.

The V gene is TRBV6-5, the J gene TRBJ2-7, with D unclear. The CDR3 runs 13 residues. V was shortened by 0 bases and J by 3 bases, with 6 bases between the two germline ends. The germline gives CDR1 MNHEY, CDR2 SVGAGI. CDR3 in amino acids: CASSYSRYYEQYF. The CDR3, as DNA: TGTGCCAGCAGTTACTCGCGGTACTACGAGCAGTACTTC.

The chain links TRBV4-3 to TRBJ2-7; 7 bases agree with TRBD1. Germline CDR1 reads LGHNA; CDR2 reads YSLEER. The CDR3 loop spans 16 amino acids. The J segment lost 0 bases and the V segment lost 0 bases, leaving 5 bases of the junction unmatched. The CDR3: CASSQDTGTASYEQYF. In nucleotides, the CDR3 is TGCGCCAGCAGCCAAGATACCGGGACAGCCTCCTACGAGCAGTACTTC.

CDR3 bases: TGTGCCAGCAGTTACTCGAGAGCGGGCCTTATAGCTTTCTTT. This translates into CASSYSRAGLIAFF. This rearrangement joins TRBV6-5 to TRBJ1-1, with no clear D. The CDR3 totals 14 residues. The ends were cut back, 0 bases at V and 10 bases at J, with 15 bases in the middle. CDR1 and CDR2 (germline): MNHEY, SVGAGI.

The chain carries TRBV27 and TRBJ2-1; D perhaps matches TRBD2 (5 bases). Trimming left V 2 bases short and J 4 bases short, with 9 bases between. Germline values: CDR1 MNHEY, CDR2 SMNVEV (reference sequence). The CDR3 loop spans 14 amino acids. CDR3 sequence reads: CASSLGAEYNEQFF. Written as DNA, the CDR3 is TGTGCCAGCAGTTTAGGAGCGGAATACAATGAGCAGTTCTTC.

The genes are TRBV4-2 and TRBJ2-5, with 8 bases matching TRBD2. The J segment lost 2 bases and the V segment lost 0 bases, leaving 5 bases of the junction unmatched. The CDR3 runs to 16 residues. The germline V gene has CDR1 LGHNA and CDR2 YNFKEQ. CDR3 DNA sequence: TGTGCCAGCAGCCAAGATTTGGGACTAGTTCAAGAGACCCAGTACTTC. This gives the protein CASSQDLGLVQETQYF.

The chain has TRBV4-1 and TRBJ2-1; D is unclear. The V gene lost 0 bases and the J gene lost 7 bases, with 22 bases spanning the gap. The CDR3 is made up of 18 amino acids. Germline-derived CDR1 and CDR2 are MGHRA and YSYEKL. The CDR3 is CASSQETRTVASGNEQFF. The DNA of the CDR3 is TGCGCCAGCAGCCAAGAAACTCGTACGGTGGCATCAGGAAATGAGCAGTTCTTC.

The chain employs TRBV10-1 and TRBJ2-1, with TRBD2 matching 7 bases. Germline trimming cut 2 bases from V and 5 bases from J; bases unmatched to any gene: 6. Germline CDR1 is WNHNN and CDR2 is SYGVQD (reference sequence). The CDR3 length is 15 residues. The CDR3 coding sequence is TGCGCCAGCAGTGAGCAGGTAGCGGGTCACAATGAGCAGTTCTTC. It yields the protein CASSEQVAGHNEQFF.

The chain has TRBV15 and TRBJ1-5; TRBD1 aligns across 7 bases. In germline, CDR1 is LNHNV, CDR2 YYDKDF (reference sequence). V gave up 0 bases and J gave up 0 bases; unmatched junction bases: 8. The CDR3 contains 18 residues. The CDR3 here is CATSRDLRDRVSNQPQHF. In DNA form, the CDR3 reads TGTGCCACCAGCAGAGATCTCCGGGACAGAGTTAGCAATCAGCCCCAGCATTTT.

V is TRBV7-6 and J is TRBJ1-4; D is unclear. The V gene's germline CDR1 is SGHVS and CDR2 FNYEAQ. This CDR3 comprises 12 residues. Trimming took off 6 bases at V and 12 bases at J, with 14 bases between the two ends. The CDR3, as DNA: TGTGCCAGCAGAGGCTTAGGGAGGGAACTGTTTTTT. Translation: CASRGLGRELFF.

The chain carries TRBV19 and TRBJ2-7, with D perhaps matching TRBD2 (6 bases). The CDR3 has 13 residues. Per the germline V gene, CDR1 is LNHDA and CDR2 is SQIVND (reference sequence). The V end was cut by 3 bases, the J end by 2 bases, with 8 bases between. The CDR3 DNA sequence: TGTGCCAGTAGTATGGGGGGACCCTACGAGCAGTACTTC. Translating gives CASSMGGPYEQYF.

The J gene is TRBJ2-2, the V gene TRBV11-3; TRBD2 agrees at 10 bases. Unmatched junction bases numbered 11, after V lost 0 bases and J lost 4 bases. The CDR3 loop spans 19 amino acids. The germline V gene encodes CDR1 SGHNT and CDR2 YENEEA. DNA for the CDR3: TGTGCCAGCAGCTTAGATCTGTGGCTAGCGGGAGAACCCACCGGGGAGCTGTTTTTT. Residues: CASSLDLWLAGEPTGELFF.